This is a list of T cell receptor beta chains from one sample in a study of T cell responses to AZD1222 COVID-19 vaccine. TCRdb keeps only in-frame clones here, not all; method: immunoSEQ multiplex PCR. Of approximately 93,000 clones listed, about nine tenths were seen once; the top ten hold approximately 5%. This sample comprised peripheral blood, obtained 28 days after the second AZD1222 dose. The receptors come from an adult who received the AZD1222 COVID-19 vaccine. Each CDR3 is given with its conserved first and last residue. Each record gives: D gene, V gene, J gene, clone size, CDR3 DNA, CDR3 protein. The D gene is left open where the match is weak. Not all rows give a size; the values are once, few, many and, for expanded clones, a class.

NA,TRBV14,TRBJ2-5,NA,TGTGCCAGCAGCCAGAAGAGGGTAGAGACCCAGTACTTC,CASSQKRVETQYF
NA,TRBV6-5,TRBJ2-1,NA,TGTGCCAGCAGCGCATCCATACCCAATGAGCAGTTCTTC,CASSASIPNEQFF
NA,TRBV3-1/TRBV3-2,TRBJ2-5,NA,TGTGCCAGCAGGTACTCGTGGGGGGTGGAGACCCAGTACTTC,CASRYSWGVETQYF
TRBD1,TRBV27,TRBJ1-2,NA,TGTGCCAGCAGTCCCGGGACAGAACTCTATGGCTACACCTTC,CASSPGTELYGYTF
NA,TRBV15,TRBJ1-6,NA,TGTGCCACCAGCAGAGAGGGGTTTACAGACTCCAATTCACCCCTCCACTTT,CATSREGFTDSNSPLHF
NA,TRBV19,TRBJ2-7,NA,TGTGCCAGTAGTATAGGAATCGCGGGGGACAGGTACTCCTACGAGCAGTACTTC,CASSIGIAGDRYSYEQYF
NA,TRBV5-1,TRBJ2-2,NA,TGCGCCAGCAGCCTAGGACAGGGAGGGTTCTCCGGGGAGCTGTTTTTT,CASSLGQGGFSGELFF
NA,TRBV19,TRBJ2-7,NA,TGTGCCAGTAGTTTCTCGGTCACCTACGAGCAGTACTTC,CASSFSVTYEQYF
NA,TRBV2,TRBJ2-3,NA,TGTGCCAGCGCCGATTATCCCCTTACGCAGTATTTT,CASADYPLTQYF
TRBD2,TRBV11-2,TRBJ2-3,NA,TGTGCCAGCAGCTTAGTCGGGACTAGCGGGGGGTGGGATACGCAGTATTTT,CASSLVGTSGGWDTQYF
NA,TRBV10-3,TRBJ1-2,NA,TGTGCCATCAGTGATGTTGGGCAGAACTATGGCTACACCTTC,CAISDVGQNYGYTF
TRBD1,TRBV9,TRBJ1-4,few,TGTGCCAGCAGTCACAGGGGAATGGGTGAAAAACTGTTTTTT,CASSHRGMGEKLFF
NA,TRBV7-9,TRBJ1-1,once,TGTGCCAGCAGCTTCAGACAGCCTGAAGCTTTCTTT,CASSFRQPEAFF
NA,TRBV25-1,TRBJ1-5,NA,TGTGCCAGCAGTGGTCGACGGTATAGCAATCAGCCCCAGCATTTT,CASSGRRYSNQPQHF
NA,TRBV6-2/TRBV6-3,TRBJ1-2,NA,TGTGCCAGCAGTTCACCGGGTAGTCACTATGGCTACACCTTC,CASSSPGSHYGYTF
NA,TRBV11-2,TRBJ2-5,NA,TGTGCCAGCAGCTCCGTGGGGGGGGCGGGGACCCAGTACTTC,CASSSVGGAGTQYF
NA,TRBV7-9,TRBJ1-1,NA,TGTGCCAGCAGCTTAGAGTACACTGAAGCTTTCTTT,CASSLEYTEAFF
NA,TRBV2,TRBJ1-2,once,TGTGCCAGCAGTCCGCCAGACAGTAGATATGGCTACACCTTC,CASSPPDSRYGYTF
NA,TRBV28,TRBJ1-6,NA,TGTGCCAGCACAGGGGTAACCTATAATTCACCCCTCCACTTT,CASTGVTYNSPLHF
NA,TRBV6-5,TRBJ2-1,few,TGTGCCAGCAGCTGGTCCCCGAACTACAATGAGCAGTTCTTC,CASSWSPNYNEQFF
NA,TRBV11-3,TRBJ1-6,NA,TGTGCCAGCAGCTTAGCTTCAGGGTGGGATTCACCCCTCCACTTT,CASSLASGWDSPLHF
NA,TRBV5-5,TRBJ2-2,NA,TGTGCCAGCAGCTTCCGTCTGGCCGGGGAGCTGTTTTTT,CASSFRLAGELFF
NA,TRBV12-3/TRBV12-4,TRBJ1-3,NA,TGTGCCAGCAAATCCTCTGGAAACACCATATATTTT,CASKSSGNTIYF
NA,TRBV3-1/TRBV3-2,TRBJ1-4,NA,TGTGCCAGCAGCTTCCTAAATGAAAAACTGTTTTTT,CASSFLNEKLFF
NA,TRBV11-2,TRBJ1-1,NA,TGTGCCAGCAGCTTAGTGAGCACTGAAGCTTTCTTT,CASSLVSTEAFF
NA,TRBV6-2/TRBV6-3,TRBJ2-7,NA,TGTGCCAGCAGTTATGACCTGCAGGGCGAGTACGAGCAGTACTTC,CASSYDLQGEYEQYF
TRBD1,TRBV3-1/TRBV3-2,TRBJ1-5,NA,TGTGCCAGCAGCCCCCGAGGGGGCTGGAGCAATCAGCCCCAGCATTTT,CASSPRGGWSNQPQHF
NA,TRBV9,TRBJ1-2,NA,TGTGCCAGCAGCGCAACACCCGGGACACTAGGTTCCTATGGCTACACCTTC,CASSATPGTLGSYGYTF
NA,TRBV7-9,TRBJ1-1,NA,TGTGCCAGCAGCTTATTTATGCGACAGGAGCCTGAAGCTTTCTTT,CASSLFMRQEPEAFF
NA,TRBV10-3,TRBJ1-5,few,TGTGCCATCAGTGAGCGGGGGGGCAATCAGCCCCAGCATTTT,CAISERGGNQPQHF
NA,TRBV12-3/TRBV12-4,TRBJ1-2,NA,TGTGCCAGCAGTTTAGGTGCCAGGGATGGCTACACCTTC,CASSLGARDGYTF
NA,TRBV3-1/TRBV3-2,TRBJ2-7,once,TGTGCCAGCAGCCAAAGGGGGTCAGGGGCTTCCGAGCAGTACTTC,CASSQRGSGASEQYF